This T cell receptor (beta chain) originates from a study of Graves' ophthalmopathy and Graves' hyperthyroidism. For the study at large: Researchers obtained peripheral blood at initial diagnosis, before any treatment had begun.

This CDR3 is 16 amino acids long. J was trimmed by 6 bases and V by 5 bases; bases with no gene match: 6. CDR3 regions of TCR beta were amplified from RNA transcripts. An opening RT-PCR round employed HTBI primers and preceded a second-round multiplex PCR. Via MiXCR, TCRdb re-called the multiplex PCR reads, giving one row per CDR3 protein. The profile shows about 640,000 distinct CDR3 sequences, about two fifths of them singletons. The diagnosis combined clinical symptoms, thyroxine, TRAb, thyroid ultrasound and orbital computed tomography scans. This receptor was obtained from an adult man with Graves' ophthalmopathy. Sequenced material: peripheral blood. This chain joins TRBV12-3 or TRBV12-4 and TRBJ2-2; TRBD2 aligns across 13 bases. The CDR3 coding sequence is TGTGCCAGCAGTGGAGGACTAGCGGGAGAGTCCGGGGAGCTGTTTTTT. Its protein is CASSGGLAGESGELFF.